The present TCR beta chain was sequenced within a study of T cell changes during pregnancy in multiple sclerosis. Trimming shortened V by 2 bases and J by 3 bases, and 10 bases separated the two germline ends. Germline lookup yields CDR1 MNHEY and CDR2 SMNVEV (reference sequence). The CDR3 totals 15 residues. Clones were sequenced by immunoSEQ multiplex PCR, and TCRdb holds only the in-frame ones, with some missing. The sample has some 97,000 clones, more than 80% seen once; the top ten hold about 1.3%. Sequenced material: peripheral blood, taken in the second trimester of pregnancy. The rearrangement links TRBV27 to TRBJ1-4; no clear D gene. This receptor was identified in a female donor with multiple sclerosis, enrolled in a pregnancy study. The CDR3 DNA is TGTGCCAGCAGTTTAAGAACATTCCCTAATGAAAAACTGTTTTTT. Its translation is CASSLRTFPNEKLFF.